This entry concerns a single T cell receptor beta chain. This clonotype has only a few counts. What this receptor recognizes is not known. There are no base qualities to consult, and no much larger clone falls within one base. The source of the sample is a study of blood T cells in healthy people across ages (dated by TCRdb to the mid-2010s). At the level of the whole study: In model experiments, template switching captured about one uniquely barcoded TCR beta cDNA molecule for every two T cells. Two additional independent replicas of 1 million unique cDNA reads from the same blood draw were analyzed for two donors (one aged 18 to 29 and one aged 80 or older). The donors were divided into four age groups: young (average around 16 years), middle-aged (about 39), aged (roughly 60) and long-lived (82). Donors of different ages were randomly distributed across sequencing lanes to avoid experimental bias. The study measured age-related changes in TCR beta repertoire diversity using deep sequencing normalized with unique cDNA molecular identifiers. The investigation overall reported the following: Since profiling was done on bulk unsorted PBMCs, naive and antigen-experienced compartments could not be conclusively compared. The long-lived group showed more naive CD4+ T cells, fewer expanded clones and increased TCR diversity than the aged group, suggesting age selection. There was a strong correlation between observed TCR beta diversity and the percentage of naive T cells measured by flow cytometry. Estimates of total diversity from one million sequenced T cells were regarded as lower bounds and underestimates. As age increased, observed TCR beta diversity per million T cells dropped in a roughly linear way, and a significant reduction was already evident by age roughly 36. The CMV infection status of donors was not known, potentially confounding age-related changes in expanded clonotypes.

Receptor libraries were prepared by 5' RACE. The instrument given in TCRdb is Illumina HiSeq 2500. The second PCR ran for roughly 6 to 11 cycles and used a J-beta primer mix along with a sample-barcoded 5' primer. A unique molecular identifier was introduced onto each TCR beta cDNA molecule by a template-switch 5' adaptor carrying 12 random nucleotides. Each sample yielded at least 2.5 million CDR3-containing paired-end reads. The Mint cDNA synthesis kit, primed by a TRBC-specific oligonucleotide, was used to synthesize first-strand cDNA from all RNA. All cDNA was treated with uracil-DNA glycosylase and then went through a first 18-cycle PCR with the universal primers M1SS and BC2_uni_R. In the authors' own workflow: For normalization, 1 million high-quality reads, each with a distinct molecular identifier, were randomly selected from each sample. Reads sharing molecular identifiers were discarded rather than binned into consensus sequences. CDR3 identification, clonotype clustering and error correction used MiTCR with a Q25 quality threshold and the strictest error-elimination algorithm. A nonparametric unseen species model using Euler transformation provided a lower-bound estimate of total TCR beta diversity. Through fastp at Q25 and MiXCR, TCRdb rebuilt clones from the public reads, retaining in-frame beta chains. Rows are combined by CDR3 protein, so each entry shows the most common genes and DNA. The V and J calls were determined by TCRdb, not by the authors. Within this sample are around 1,700,000 distinct CDR3 sequences, with 28% of them counted one time only. About 7.7% of the sample goes to the ten largest clones.

The donors were roughly 39 Caucasian individuals from Russia, aged about 6 to 95 years, who were systemically healthy. Approximately 10 milliliters of peripheral blood were collected from each donor into EDTA-treated Vacutainer tubes. Ficoll-Paque density-gradient centrifugation was used to isolate PBMCs, with at least 6.5 million obtained per sample. Total RNA, at least 6 micrograms per sample, was extracted from PBMCs with Trizol reagent. For every donor, flow cytometry on a PBMC aliquot measured the percentage of naive CD45RAhigh/CD27high T cells. Its CDR3 holds 14 amino acids, cysteine through phenylalanine. Only the CDR3 DNA stays, 42 bases, in frame from base 1. Trimming removed 4 bases from V and 5 bases from J, leaving 13 bases between the germline ends. The germline V gene sets CDR1 to SGHRS and CDR2 to YFSETQ.

Sample: blood. The chain is encoded by TRBV5-1 joined to TRBJ1-5, with TRBD1 as a weak D call on 6 bases. This receptor was taken from a woman in her 30s in good health. The sequence in DNA is TGCGCCAGCAGCGCAGGGGCAGGGGATCAGCCCCAGCATTTT. It translates as CASSAGAGDQPQHF.